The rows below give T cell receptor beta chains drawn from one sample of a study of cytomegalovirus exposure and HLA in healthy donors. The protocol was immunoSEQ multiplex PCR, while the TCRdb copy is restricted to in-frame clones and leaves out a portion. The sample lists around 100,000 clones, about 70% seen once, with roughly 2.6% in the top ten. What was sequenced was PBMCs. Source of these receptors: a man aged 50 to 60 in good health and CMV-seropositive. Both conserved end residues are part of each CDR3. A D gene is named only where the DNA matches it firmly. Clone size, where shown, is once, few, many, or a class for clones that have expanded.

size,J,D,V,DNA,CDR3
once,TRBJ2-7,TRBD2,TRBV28,TGTGCCAGCAGTATCCCCGGGACTAGGAGCTCCTACGAGCAGTACTTC,CASSIPGTRSSYEQYF
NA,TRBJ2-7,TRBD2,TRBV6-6,TGTGCCAGCCTAGGAGGAGCGGGATTCAACGAGCAGTACTTC,CASLGGAGFNEQYF
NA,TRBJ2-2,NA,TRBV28,TGTGCCAACAGGACCATCTTCGGGACCGGGGAGCTGTTTTTT,CANRTIFGTGELFF
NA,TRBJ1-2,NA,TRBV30,NA,CAWAPGTANSPHTF
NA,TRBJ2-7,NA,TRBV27,TGTGCCAGCAGTTGGAGCCTTACCTTACCCTACGAGCAGTACTTC,CASSWSLTLPYEQYF
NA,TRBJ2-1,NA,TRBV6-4,TGTGTCAGCAGTCCAGAAGGACTAGGGGGGAATGAGCAGTTCTTC,CVSSPEGLGGNEQFF
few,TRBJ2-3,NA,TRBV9,TGTGCCAGCAGCGTAGGGGGCAGTGGCATGGATACGCAGTATTTT,CASSVGGSGMDTQYF
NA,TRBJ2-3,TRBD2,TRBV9,TGTGCCAGCAGCCCCGGCGGGGGGGTGACGCAGTATTTT,CASSPGGGVTQYF
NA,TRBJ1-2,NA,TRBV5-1,TGCGCCAGCAGCTTCGGGAGTAACTATGGCTACACCTTC,CASSFGSNYGYTF
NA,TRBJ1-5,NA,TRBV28,TGTGCCAGCAGTTTTCAGGGCCGGCAGCCCCAGCATTTT,CASSFQGRQPQHF
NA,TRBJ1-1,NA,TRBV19,TGTGCCAGTGCTGGACTAGACGGGACTGAAGCTTTCTTT,CASAGLDGTEAFF
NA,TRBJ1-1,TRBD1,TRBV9,TGTGCCAGCAGCCCGCCGACAGGGGAAGAGTCTGAAGCTTTCTTT,CASSPPTGEESEAFF